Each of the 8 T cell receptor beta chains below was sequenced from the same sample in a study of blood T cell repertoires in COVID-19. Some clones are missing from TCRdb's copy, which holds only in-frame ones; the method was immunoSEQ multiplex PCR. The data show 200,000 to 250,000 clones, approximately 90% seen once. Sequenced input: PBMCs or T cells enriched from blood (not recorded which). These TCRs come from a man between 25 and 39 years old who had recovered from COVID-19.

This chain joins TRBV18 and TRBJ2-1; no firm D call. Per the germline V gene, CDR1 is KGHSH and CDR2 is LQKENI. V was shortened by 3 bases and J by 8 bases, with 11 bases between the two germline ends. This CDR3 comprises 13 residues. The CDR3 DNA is TGTGCCAGCTCACCCCCCGGGTTGGATGAGCAGTTCTTC. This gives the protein CASSPPGLDEQFF.

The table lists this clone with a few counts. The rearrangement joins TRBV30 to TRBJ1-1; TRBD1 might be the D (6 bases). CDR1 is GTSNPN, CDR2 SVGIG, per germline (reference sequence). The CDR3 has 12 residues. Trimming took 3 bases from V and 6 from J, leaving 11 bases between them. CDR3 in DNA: TGTGCCTGGAGACAGGGATGGGCTGAAGCTTTCTTT. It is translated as CAWRQGWAEAFF.

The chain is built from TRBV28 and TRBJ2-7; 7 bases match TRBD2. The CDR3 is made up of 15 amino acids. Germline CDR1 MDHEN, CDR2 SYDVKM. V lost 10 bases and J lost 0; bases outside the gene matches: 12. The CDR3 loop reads CATQAGTVSSYEQYF. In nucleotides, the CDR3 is TGTGCCACCCAAGCGGGGACGGTTAGCTCCTACGAGCAGTACTTC.

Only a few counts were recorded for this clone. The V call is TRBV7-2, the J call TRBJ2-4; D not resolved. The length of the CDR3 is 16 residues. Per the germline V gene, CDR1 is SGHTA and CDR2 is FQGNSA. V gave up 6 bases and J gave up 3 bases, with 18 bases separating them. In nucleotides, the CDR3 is TGTGCCAGCAGTTATGATCAAGGTGGCGGCAAAAACATTCAGTACTTC. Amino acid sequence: CASSYDQGGGKNIQYF.

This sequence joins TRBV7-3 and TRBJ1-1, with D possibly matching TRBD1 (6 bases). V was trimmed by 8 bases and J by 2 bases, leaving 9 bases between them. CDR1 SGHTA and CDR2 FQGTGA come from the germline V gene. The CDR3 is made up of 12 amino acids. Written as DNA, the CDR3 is TGTGCCAGCGGGGGGGCTAACACTGAAGCTTTCTTT. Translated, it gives CASGGANTEAFF.

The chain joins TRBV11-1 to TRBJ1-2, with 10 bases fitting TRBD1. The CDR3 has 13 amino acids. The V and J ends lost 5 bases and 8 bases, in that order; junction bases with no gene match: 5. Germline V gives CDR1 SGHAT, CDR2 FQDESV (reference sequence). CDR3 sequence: CASSPRQGAGYTF. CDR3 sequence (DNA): TGTGCCAGCAGCCCTAGACAGGGGGCAGGCTACACCTTC.

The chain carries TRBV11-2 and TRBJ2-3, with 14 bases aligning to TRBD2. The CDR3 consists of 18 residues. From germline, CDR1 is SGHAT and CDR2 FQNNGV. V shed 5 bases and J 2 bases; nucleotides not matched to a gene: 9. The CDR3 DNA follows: TGTGCCAGCAGCCGGGGACTAGCGGGAGAAAGAGCCACAGATACGCAGTATTTT. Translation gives CASSRGLAGERATDTQYF.

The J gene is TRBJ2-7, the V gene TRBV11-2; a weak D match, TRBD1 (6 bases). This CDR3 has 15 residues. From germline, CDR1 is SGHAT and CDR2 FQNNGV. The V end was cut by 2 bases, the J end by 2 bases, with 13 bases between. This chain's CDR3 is CASSLMGAAAYEQYF. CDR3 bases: TGTGCCAGCAGCTTAATGGGGGCGGCTGCCTACGAGCAGTACTTC.